This T cell receptor (beta chain) appears in the sequencing data of a study of blood T cell repertoires in COVID-19. Study-level background: The United States, Italy and Spain provided the acute and convalescent COVID-19 samples.

The CDR3 consists of 16 residues. V shed 3 bases and J shed 7 bases, with 21 bases lying between them. Germline values: CDR1 MRHNA, CDR2 SNTAGT. In the original analysis: For nucleated cells, counts were estimated from reference gene primer amplification. Some clones are missing from TCRdb's copy, which holds only in-frame ones; the method was immunoSEQ multiplex PCR. V and J calls plus clone size are reproduced from that table; the DNA served to infer D and trimming. The repertoire has fewer than 350,000 clones, approximately 90% of them found once; the top ten carry about 4.6%. Sequenced material: peripheral blood. The TCR originated in a man aged 40-49 years with acute or convalescent COVID-19. The chain joins TRBV6-4 to TRBJ1-1, with TRBD1 as a possible D gene (5 bases). The CDR3 is CASSEKRGADLFEAFF. CDR3 DNA: TGTGCCAGCAGTGAGAAAAGGGGCGCCGACCTTTTTGAAGCTTTCTTT.